The clone carrying this T cell receptor (beta chain) came up once. Trimming removed 6 bases from V and 3 bases from J; junction bases left unmatched: 5. The CDR3 length is 14 residues. CDR1 is SGDLS and CDR2 is YYNGEE in the germline V gene. The sample is drawn from a study of somatic mutations in cytotoxic T cells in rheumatoid arthritis. Profiling relied on immunoSEQ multiplex PCR, and the TCRdb table lists in-frame clones only, not all of them. The repertoire includes several thousand clones, 65% to 80% of them detected once, and around 33% sits in the top ten. The receptor comes from a woman in her 50s in good health. The chain carries TRBV9 and TRBJ2-2, with 7 nucleotides matching TRBD2. The sequencing sample was made of CD8+ T cells sorted from blood. The CDR3 reads CASKKSGDTGELFF. The CDR3 coding sequence is TGTGCCAGCAAAAAAAGCGGGGACACCGGGGAGCTGTTTTTT. Complete variable domain (other parts from reference TRBV9 and TRBJ2-2): DSGVTQTPKHLITATGQRVTLRCSPRSGDLSVYWYQQSLDQGLQFLIQYYNGEERAKGNILERFSAQQFPDLHSELNLSSLELGDSALYFCASKKSGDTGELFFGEGSRLTVL.